This T cell receptor (beta chain) was captured in a study of T cell repertoires in cytomegalovirus infection. In the study overall: Matching HLA type and CMV infection were both indicated by public TCR beta signatures. Regarding the study as a whole: The study found HLA-C-restricted CMV-specific TCR beta clonotypes dominating the ex vivo response.

This CDR3 contains 15 residues. V was clipped by 5 bases and J by 5 bases; unmatched bases: 10. This clonotype was recorded a few times. The target antigen is unknown. TCRdb recomputed calls from the reads with MiXCR, one row per CDR3 protein. Here the sample spans 650,000 to 900,000 distinct CDR3 sequences, 30% to 35% being singletons. The specimen comprised cultured CD8+ T cells from PBMCs, sampled from culture after CMV antigen stimulation. The chain joins TRBV12-3 or TRBV12-4 to TRBJ1-2; 8 bases fit TRBD1. The sequence was collected from a human donor in good health (CMV status not recorded). Some clones in this sample may be carry-over from other donors' samples. The CDR3 region is CASSRTPDREYGYTF. Written as DNA, the CDR3 is TGTGCCAGCAGTCGAACGCCGGACAGGGAATATGGCTACACCTTC.